This T cell receptor (beta chain) is from a study of blood T cell repertoires in COVID-19. Study information: The cDNA or gDNA used as material had been derived from T cells, B-cell-depleted T cells, or PBMCs.

CDR3 length: 17 amino acids. CDR1 is MNHNS and CDR2 is SASEGT in the germline V gene. V gave up 3 bases and J gave up 6 bases; unmatched junction bases: 14. The protocol was immunoSEQ multiplex PCR, while the TCRdb copy is restricted to in-frame clones and leaves out a portion. The repertoire holds about 250,000 clones, with 85% to 95% as singletons. V gene TRBV6-1 combines with J gene TRBJ1-5, with TRBD1 matching over 7 bases. Sequencing was done on a sample of peripheral blood. This clonotype originated in a young man with COVID-19, enrolled during active disease. The CDR3 DNA sequence: TGTGCCAGCAGTGAGTTTGTGAACAGGGGATATACTCAGCCCCAGCATTTT. Translated, it gives CASSEFVNRGYTQPQHF.